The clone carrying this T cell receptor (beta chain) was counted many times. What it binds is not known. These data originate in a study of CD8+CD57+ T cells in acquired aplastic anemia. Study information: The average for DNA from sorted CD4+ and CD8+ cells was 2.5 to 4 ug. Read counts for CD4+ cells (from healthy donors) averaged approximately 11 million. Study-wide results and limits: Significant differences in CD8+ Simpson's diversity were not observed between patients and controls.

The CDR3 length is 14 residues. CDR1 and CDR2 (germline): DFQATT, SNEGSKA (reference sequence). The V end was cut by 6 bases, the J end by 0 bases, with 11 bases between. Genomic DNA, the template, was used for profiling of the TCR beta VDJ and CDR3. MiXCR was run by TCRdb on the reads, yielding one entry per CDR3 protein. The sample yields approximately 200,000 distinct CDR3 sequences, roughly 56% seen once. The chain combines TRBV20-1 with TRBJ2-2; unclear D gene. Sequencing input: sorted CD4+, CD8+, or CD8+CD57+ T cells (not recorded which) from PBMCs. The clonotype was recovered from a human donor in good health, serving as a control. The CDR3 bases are TGCAGTGCCCCAATAGGGTCGAACACCGGGGAGCTGTTTTTT. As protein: CSAPIGSNTGELFF.